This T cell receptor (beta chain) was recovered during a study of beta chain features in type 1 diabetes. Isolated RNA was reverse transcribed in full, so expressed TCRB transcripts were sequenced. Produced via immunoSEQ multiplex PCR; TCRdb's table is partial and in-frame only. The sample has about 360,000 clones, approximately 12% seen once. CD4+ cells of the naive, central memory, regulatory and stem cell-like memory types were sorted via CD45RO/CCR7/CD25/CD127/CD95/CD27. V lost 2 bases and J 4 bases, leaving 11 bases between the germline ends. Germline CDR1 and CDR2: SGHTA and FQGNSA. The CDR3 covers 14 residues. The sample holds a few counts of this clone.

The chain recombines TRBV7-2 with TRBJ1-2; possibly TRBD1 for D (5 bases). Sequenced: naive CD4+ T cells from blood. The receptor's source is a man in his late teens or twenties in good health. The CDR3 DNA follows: TGTGCCAGCAGCTTACTACAGGCTAGCTATGGCTACACCTTC. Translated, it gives CASSLLQASYGYTF.